This T cell receptor (beta chain) was captured in a study of PD-1 blockade in mismatch repair-deficient tumors. The ends lost 5 bases at V and 0 bases at J; junction bases unmatched: 2. The CDR3 has 15 residues. CDR1 SGHTA and CDR2 FQGTGA come from the germline V gene. TCR sequencing covered a few patients who responded to pembrolizumab. The assay was immunoSEQ multiplex PCR, and TCRdb's table has in-frame clones only and misses some. The top ten clones hold approximately 15% of a sample with 120,000 or so clones, around 83% of them seen once. This receptor was identified in an adult with mismatch repair-deficient cancer. V and J are TRBV7-3 and TRBJ2-1, with 9 bases matching TRBD2. Sequenced material: peripheral blood, taken 44 weeks after starting pembrolizumab. CDR3: CASSRSGSSYNEQFF. DNA of the CDR3: TGTGCCAGCAGCCGTAGCGGGAGCTCCTACAATGAGCAGTTCTTC.